This T cell receptor (beta chain) was retrieved from a study of radiotherapy plus CTLA-4 blockade in lung cancer. At the level of the study: Among patients, 15% to 20% showed objective responses, and approximately 31% had disease control. Broader study findings: After radiotherapy and ipilimumab, tumor-derived clones expanded in peripheral blood.

This clone was observed once. Its antigen is undetermined. Assay: immunoSEQ multiplex PCR; the TCRdb copy retains only in-frame clones and omits some. The sample shows around 32,000 clones, approximately 75% of them seen only once. In germline, CDR1 is LNHDA, CDR2 SQIVND (reference sequence). The V gene lost 3 bases and the J gene lost 7 bases, with 12 bases spanning the gap. The CDR3 extends over 13 amino acids. The sequence came from a human donor with non-small cell lung cancer that progressed on radiotherapy plus ipilimumab. This material consisted of peripheral blood, taken from a patient treated with radiotherapy plus ipilimumab. V usage is TRBV19 and J usage is TRBJ1-2; TRBD1 might be the D (5 bases). CDR3 residues: CASSIRGIGGYTF. CDR3 in DNA: TGTGCCAGTAGTATCCGGGGGATAGGTGGCTACACCTTC.